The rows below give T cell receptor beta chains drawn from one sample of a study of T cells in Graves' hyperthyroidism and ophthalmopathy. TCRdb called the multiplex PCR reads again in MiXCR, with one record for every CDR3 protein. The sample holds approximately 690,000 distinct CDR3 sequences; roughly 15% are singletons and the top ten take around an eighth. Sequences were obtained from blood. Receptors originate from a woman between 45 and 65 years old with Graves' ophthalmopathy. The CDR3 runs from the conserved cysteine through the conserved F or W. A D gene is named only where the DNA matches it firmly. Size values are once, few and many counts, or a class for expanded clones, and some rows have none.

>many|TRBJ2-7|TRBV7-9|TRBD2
CASSGGLAGPNSYEQYF
TGTGCCAGCAGCGGTGGACTAGCGGGCCCCAACTCCTACGAGCAGTACTTC
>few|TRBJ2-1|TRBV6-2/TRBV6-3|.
CASSYTEASGNEQFF
TGTGCCAGCAGTTACACGGAGGCTAGTGGGAATGAGCAGTTCTTC
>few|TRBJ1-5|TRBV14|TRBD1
CASSLHRGEDCNQPQHF
TGTGCCAGCAGCCTCCACAGGGGCGAAGATTGCAATCAGCCCCAGCATTTT
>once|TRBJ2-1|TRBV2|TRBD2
CASSKSGTSGISYNEQFF
TGTGCCAGCAGCAAGAGCGGGACTAGCGGGATATCCTACAATGAGCAGTTCTTC
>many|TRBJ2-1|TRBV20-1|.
CSVIAPNNEQFF
TGCAGTGTGATAGCGCCTAACAATGAGCAGTTCTTC
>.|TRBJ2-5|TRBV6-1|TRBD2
CASSPTSGSEETQYF
TGTGCCAGCAGCCCGACTAGCGGGAGTGAGGAGACCCAGTACTTC
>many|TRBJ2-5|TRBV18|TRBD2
CASSLRTSGSPGETQYF
TGTGCCAGCAGTTTGCGTACTAGCGGGAGCCCCGGGGAGACCCAGTACTTC
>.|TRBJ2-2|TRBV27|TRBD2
CASSSQREFGELFF
TGTGCCAGCAGTTCCCAGCGGGAATTCGGGGAGCTGTTTTTT
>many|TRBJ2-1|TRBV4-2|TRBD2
CASSQEVGTRHNEQFF
TGTGCCAGCAGCCAAGAGGTAGGGACTAGGCACAATGAGCAGTTCTTC
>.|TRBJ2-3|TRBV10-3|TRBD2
CAISEFSGLAGEHTDTQYF
TGTGCCATCAGTGAGTTCAGTGGGCTAGCGGGAGAACACACAGATACGCAGTATTTT
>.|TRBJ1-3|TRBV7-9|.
CASRIQENTIYF
TGTGCCAGCAGAATTCAAGAAAACACCATATATTTT
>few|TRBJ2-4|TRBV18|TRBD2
CASSPGLAGELAKNIQYF
TGTGCCAGCTCACCTGGACTAGCGGGGGAGCTAGCCAAAAACATTCAGTACTTC
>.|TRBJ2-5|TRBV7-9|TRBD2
CASGLRFGLADQETQYF
TGTGCCAGCGGCTTACGATTCGGACTAGCGGACCAAGAGACCCAGTACTTC
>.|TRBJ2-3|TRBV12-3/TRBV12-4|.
CASSGLTTNTDTQYF
TGTGCCAGCAGTGGCCTAACTACAAACACAGATACGCAGTATTTT
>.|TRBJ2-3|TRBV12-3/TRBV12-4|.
CASSSTLTDTQYF
TGTGCCAGCAGTTCGACTCTCACAGATACGCAGTATTTT
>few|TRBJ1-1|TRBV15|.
CATSRDPAAAFF
TGTGCCACCAGCAGAGATCCCGCGGCCGCTTTCTTT
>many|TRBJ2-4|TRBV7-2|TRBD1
CASSWRDGTGKAKNIQYF
TGTGCCAGCAGCTGGAGGGACGGGACAGGGAAGGCCAAAAACATTCAGTACTTC
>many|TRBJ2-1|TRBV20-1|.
CSALTFSYNEQFF
TGCAGTGCCCTTACTTTCTCCTACAATGAGCAGTTCTTC
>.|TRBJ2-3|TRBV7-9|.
CASSGGLDTQYF
TGTGCCAGCAGCGGGGGCCTAGATACGCAGTATTTT
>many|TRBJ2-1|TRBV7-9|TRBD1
CASSSRDRTYNEQFF
TGTGCCAGCAGCTCGAGGGACAGGACCTACAATGAGCAGTTCTTC
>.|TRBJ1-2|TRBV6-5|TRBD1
CASSYSLGDRDYGYTF
TGTGCCAGCAGTTACTCGTTAGGGGACAGGGACTATGGCTACACCTTC
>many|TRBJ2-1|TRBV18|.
CASSPNDSGGTPEQFF
TGTGCCAGCTCACCAAATGATTCTGGAGGGACTCCTGAGCAGTTCTTC
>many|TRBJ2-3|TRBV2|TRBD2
CASSGNGAGVSDTQYF
TGTGCCAGCAGTGGGAATGGAGCGGGAGTCTCAGATACGCAGTATTTT
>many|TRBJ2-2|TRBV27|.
CASSFLLGHVGELFF
TGTGCCAGCAGTTTCCTCCTTGGACATGTCGGGGAGCTGTTTTTT
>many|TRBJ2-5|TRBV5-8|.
CASSSVAGGETQYF
TGTGCCAGCAGTTCCGTAGCCGGGGGAGAGACCCAGTACTTC
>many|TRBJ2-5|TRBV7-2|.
CASSLDSLLETQYF
TGTGCCAGCAGCTTAGATAGCCTCTTAGAGACCCAGTACTTC
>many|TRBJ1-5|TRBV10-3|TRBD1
CAISEQAGGRQPQHF
TGTGCCATCAGTGAACAGGCAGGGGGCCGGCAGCCCCAGCATTTT
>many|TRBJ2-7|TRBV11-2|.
CASSFNEQYF
TGTGCCAGCAGCTTCAACGAGCAGTACTTC
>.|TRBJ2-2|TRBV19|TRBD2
CASSIRAGVGTGELFF
TGTGCCAGTAGTATTAGAGCGGGAGTGGGCACCGGGGAGCTGTTTTTT
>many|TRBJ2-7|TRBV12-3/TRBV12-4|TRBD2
CASSLGSGTTYEQYF
TGTGCCAGCAGTCTCGGTAGCGGGACTACCTACGAGCAGTACTTC
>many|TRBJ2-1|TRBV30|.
CAWSGRSAFNNEQFF
TGTGCCTGGAGTGGTCGTAGCGCGTTTAACAATGAGCAGTTCTTC
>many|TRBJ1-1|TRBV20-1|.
CSARNRVGTEAFF
TGCAGTGCTAGAAACAGGGTTGGCACTGAAGCTTTCTTT
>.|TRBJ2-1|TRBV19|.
CASDDSGSDRVQFF
TGTGCCAGTGACGACTCGGGCAGTGATAGGGTGCAGTTCTTC
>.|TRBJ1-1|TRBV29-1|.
CSVTGGGTEAFF
TGCAGCGTGACGGGTGGGGGCACTGAAGCTTTCTTT
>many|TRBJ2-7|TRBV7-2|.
CASSARESGYEQYF
TGTGCCAGCAGCGCACGGGAGTCTGGCTACGAGCAGTACTTC
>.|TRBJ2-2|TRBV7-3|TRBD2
CASSSLAGGELFF
TGTGCCAGCAGCTCACTAGCGGGAGGGGAGCTGTTTTTT
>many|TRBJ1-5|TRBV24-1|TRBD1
CATSDPRTGVNQPQHF
TGTGCCACCAGTGATCCTCGGACAGGGGTGAATCAGCCCCAGCATTTT
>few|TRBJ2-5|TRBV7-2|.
CASSHQNF
TGTGCCAGCAGCCACCAGAACTTC
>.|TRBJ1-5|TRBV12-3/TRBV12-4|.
CASSFLEVNQPQHF
TGTGCCAGCAGTTTTTTAGAGGTGAATCAGCCCCAGCATTTT
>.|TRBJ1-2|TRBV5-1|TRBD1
CASREQGHGYTF
TGCGCCAGCAGGGAACAGGGGCATGGCTACACCTTC
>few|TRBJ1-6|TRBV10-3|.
CAISEQDNSPLHF
TGTGCCATCAGTGAGCAGGATAATTCACCCCTCCACTTT